At least ten counts were recorded for the clone carrying this T cell receptor beta chain. The record originates from a study of neurological immune-mediated disorders. Via MiXCR, TCRdb re-called the 5' RACE reads, giving one row per CDR3 protein. The table lists tens of thousands of distinct CDR3 sequences, about 22% of them singletons, with less than 5% in the top ten. Time point indicated: technical triplicate 3. Germline V gene lookup returns CDR1 DFQATT and CDR2 SNEGSKA (reference sequence). This CDR3 has 15 residues. V lost 5 bases and J lost 7; bases outside the gene matches: 9. The sequence was obtained from a man aged 60-69 years with HTLV-1-associated myelopathy (HAM/TSP). This chain links TRBV20-1 with TRBJ2-1; TRBD2 matches 12 bases. Sequencing used PBMCs. This CDR3 reads CSAGLAGKGDNEQFF. CDR3 nucleotides: TGCAGTGCTGGACTAGCGGGAAAGGGGGATAATGAGCAGTTCTTC.